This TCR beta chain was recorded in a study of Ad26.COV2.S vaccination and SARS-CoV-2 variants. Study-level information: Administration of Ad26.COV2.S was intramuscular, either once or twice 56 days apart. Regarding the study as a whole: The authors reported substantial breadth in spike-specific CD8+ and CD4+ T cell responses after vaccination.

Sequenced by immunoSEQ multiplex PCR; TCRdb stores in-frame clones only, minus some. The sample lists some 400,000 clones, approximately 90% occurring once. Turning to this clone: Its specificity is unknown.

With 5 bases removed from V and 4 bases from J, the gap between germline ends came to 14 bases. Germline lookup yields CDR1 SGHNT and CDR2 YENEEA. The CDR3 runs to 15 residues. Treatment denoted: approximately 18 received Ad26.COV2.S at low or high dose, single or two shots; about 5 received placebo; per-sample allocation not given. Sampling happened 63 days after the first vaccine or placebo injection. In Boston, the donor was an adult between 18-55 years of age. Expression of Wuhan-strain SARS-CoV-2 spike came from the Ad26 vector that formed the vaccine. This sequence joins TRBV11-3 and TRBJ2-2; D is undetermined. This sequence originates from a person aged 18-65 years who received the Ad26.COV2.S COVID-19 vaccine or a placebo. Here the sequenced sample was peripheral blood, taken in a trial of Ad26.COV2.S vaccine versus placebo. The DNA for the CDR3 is TGTGCCAGCAGCACTACGGCTGGTGGCACCGGGGAGCTGTTTTTT. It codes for CASSTTAGGTGELFF.